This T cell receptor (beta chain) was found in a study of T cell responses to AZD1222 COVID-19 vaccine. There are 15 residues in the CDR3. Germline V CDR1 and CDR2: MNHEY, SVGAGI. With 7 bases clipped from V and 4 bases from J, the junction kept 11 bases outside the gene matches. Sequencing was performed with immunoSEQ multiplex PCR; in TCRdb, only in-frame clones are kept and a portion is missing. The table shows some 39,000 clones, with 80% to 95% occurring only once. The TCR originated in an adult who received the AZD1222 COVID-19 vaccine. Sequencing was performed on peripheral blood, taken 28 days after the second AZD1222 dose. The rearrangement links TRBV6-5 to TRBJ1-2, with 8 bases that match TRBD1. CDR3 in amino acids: CASIPGGTGAYGYTF. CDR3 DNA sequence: TGTGCCAGCATTCCCGGCGGGACAGGAGCCTATGGCTACACCTTC.